The sequence of this TCR beta chain was determined in a study of blood T cell repertoires in COVID-19. Looking at the study overall: T cells, B-cell-depleted T cells, or PBMCs provided the cDNA or gDNA that served as material.

Methods used by the authors: Quantification of nucleated cells was approximated via reference gene primer amplification. Sequenced by immunoSEQ multiplex PCR; TCRdb stores in-frame clones only, minus some. Clone size and the V and J calls come from that table; the DNA yielded D and trimming. The repertoire has approximately 65,000 clones, 60% to 85% of them found once; the top ten carry roughly 21%. The CDR3 sequence is 15 residues long. The V and J ends lost 5 bases and 3 bases, in that order; junction bases with no gene match: 6. The germline CDR1 and CDR2 sequences are SGHTA and FQGNSA. This sequence originates from a human donor in a cohort sampled during active COVID-19. The specimen was peripheral blood. This rearrangement joins TRBV7-2 to TRBJ2-5; 10 bases agree with TRBD1. CDR3 region: CASSGVGTGEETQYF. CDR3 nucleotide sequence: TGTGCCAGCAGCGGCGTTGGGACAGGGGAAGAGACCCAGTACTTC.